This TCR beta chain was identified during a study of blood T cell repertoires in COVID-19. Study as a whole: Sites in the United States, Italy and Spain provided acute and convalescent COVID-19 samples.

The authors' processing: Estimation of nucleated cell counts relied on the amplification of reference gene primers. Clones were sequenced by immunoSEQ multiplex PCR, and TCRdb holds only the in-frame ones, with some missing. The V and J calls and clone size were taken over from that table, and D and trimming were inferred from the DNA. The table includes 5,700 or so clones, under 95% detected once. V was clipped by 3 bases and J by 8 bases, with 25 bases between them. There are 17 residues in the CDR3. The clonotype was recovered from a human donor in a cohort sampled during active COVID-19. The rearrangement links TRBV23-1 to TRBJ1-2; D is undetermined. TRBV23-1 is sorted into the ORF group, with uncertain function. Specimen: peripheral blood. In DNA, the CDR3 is TGCGCCAGCAGTCATAGGGTCGCACCGGCGGGTTATTCAGGCTACACCTTC. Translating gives CASSHRVAPAGYSGYTF.